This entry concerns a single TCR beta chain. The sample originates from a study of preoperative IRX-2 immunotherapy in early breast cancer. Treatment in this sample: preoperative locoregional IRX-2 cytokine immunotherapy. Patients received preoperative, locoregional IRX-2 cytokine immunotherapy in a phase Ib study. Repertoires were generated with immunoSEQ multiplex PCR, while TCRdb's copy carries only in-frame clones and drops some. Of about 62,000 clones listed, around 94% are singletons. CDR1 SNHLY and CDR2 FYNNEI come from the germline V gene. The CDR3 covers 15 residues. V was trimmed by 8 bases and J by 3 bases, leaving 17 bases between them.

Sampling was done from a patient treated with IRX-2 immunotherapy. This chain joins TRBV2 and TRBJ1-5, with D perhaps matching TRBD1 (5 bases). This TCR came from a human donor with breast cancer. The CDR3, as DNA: TGTGCCAGCGGTCAAGGGACTCCCCTCAATCAGCCCCAGCATTTT. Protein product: CASGQGTPLNQPQHF.